These T cell receptor beta chains were read from a single sample in a study of blood T cell repertoires in COVID-19. TCRdb's table, derived via immunoSEQ multiplex PCR, lists solely in-frame clones and lacks some. The sample comprises 220,000 or so clones, 86% of which are singletons, and around 2.1% rests with the top ten. The sequenced sample was PBMCs or T cells enriched from blood (not recorded which). Receptor source: a woman between 50 and 59 years old who had recovered from COVID-19. Each CDR3 is given with its conserved first and last residue. Each record gives: V gene, clone size, D gene, J gene, CDR3 DNA, CDR3 protein. D genes are given only for firm matches. Clone size is shown for a subset of rows, as once, few, many or a class of expanded clone.

v_call: TRBV11-2; clone_size: .; d_call: TRBD2; j_call: TRBJ2-3; cdr3_nt: TGTGCCAGCAGCCCAGGAAGCGGGGTCACAGATACGCAGTATTTT; cdr3_aa: CASSPGSGVTDTQYF
v_call: TRBV15; clone_size: .; d_call: TRBD2; j_call: TRBJ2-1; cdr3_nt: TGTGCCACCAGCAGAGATTCGCTAGCGGGGGACCTGTCCATCGAGCAGTTCTTC; cdr3_aa: CATSRDSLAGDLSIEQFF
v_call: TRBV11-2; clone_size: .; d_call: TRBD2; j_call: TRBJ2-2; cdr3_nt: TGTGCCAGCAGCCCAAGGACTAGCGGGAGTTCCACCGGGGAGCTGTTTTTT; cdr3_aa: CASSPRTSGSSTGELFF
v_call: TRBV18; clone_size: .; d_call: TRBD1; j_call: TRBJ2-3; cdr3_nt: TGTGCCAGCTCACGGGACAGGGGGTCAGATACGCAGTATTTT; cdr3_aa: CASSRDRGSDTQYF
v_call: TRBV4-2; clone_size: once; d_call: .; j_call: TRBJ1-2; cdr3_nt: TGTGCCAGCAGCCAAGACGGGGGGAGCCAAGGCTACACCTTC; cdr3_aa: CASSQDGGSQGYTF
v_call: TRBV5-5; clone_size: .; d_call: TRBD2; j_call: TRBJ2-5; cdr3_nt: TGTGCCAGCAGCTTTTCTCCCGGGACTAGCGGGGCGAACCAAGAGACCCAGTACTTC; cdr3_aa: CASSFSPGTSGANQETQYF
v_call: TRBV10-2; clone_size: once; d_call: TRBD2; j_call: TRBJ2-1; cdr3_nt: TGCGCCAGCAGTGAGTCTTTTACTACTAGCGGGGTATACAATGAGCAGTTCTTC; cdr3_aa: CASSESFTTSGVYNEQFF
v_call: TRBV7-8; clone_size: .; d_call: .; j_call: TRBJ1-1; cdr3_nt: TGTGCCAGCAGCTCACAGTCTTTGAACACTGAAGCTTTCTTT; cdr3_aa: CASSSQSLNTEAFF
v_call: TRBV28; clone_size: .; d_call: TRBD1; j_call: TRBJ2-2; cdr3_nt: TGTGCCAGCAGTCGCGGCAGGGGGACCACCGGGGAGCTGTTTTTT; cdr3_aa: CASSRGRGTTGELFF
v_call: TRBV7-8; clone_size: .; d_call: TRBD1; j_call: TRBJ1-1; cdr3_nt: TGTGCCAGCAGCTCCGAGACAGGGTTGGTTGACACTGAAGCTTTCTTT; cdr3_aa: CASSSETGLVDTEAFF
v_call: TRBV10-3; clone_size: .; d_call: .; j_call: TRBJ2-1; cdr3_nt: TGTGCCATCAGTGAGGAGGTTACCTACAATGAGCAGTTCTTC; cdr3_aa: CAISEEVTYNEQFF
v_call: TRBV6-5; clone_size: .; d_call: TRBD1; j_call: TRBJ1-6; cdr3_nt: TGTGCCAGCAGTTACAACAGGGGTTCACCCCTCCACTTT; cdr3_aa: CASSYNRGSPLHF
v_call: TRBV9; clone_size: .; d_call: .; j_call: TRBJ1-1; cdr3_nt: TGTGCCAGCAGCCCCAGACTGGGGCCTGTCACTGAAGCTTTCTTT; cdr3_aa: CASSPRLGPVTEAFF
v_call: TRBV7-2; clone_size: .; d_call: TRBD2; j_call: TRBJ2-5; cdr3_nt: TGTGCCAGCAGCTCACTAGCGGGGGCCCGAGAGACCCAGTACTTC; cdr3_aa: CASSSLAGARETQYF
v_call: TRBV5-5; clone_size: .; d_call: .; j_call: TRBJ1-2; cdr3_nt: TGTGCCAGCAGCCGGACAGTTGAGCCGGGGGGCTACACCTTC; cdr3_aa: CASSRTVEPGGYTF
v_call: TRBV20-1; clone_size: .; d_call: .; j_call: TRBJ2-7; cdr3_nt: TGCAGTGCTAGTAATGCCAGGGTGGGAGAGCAGTACTTC; cdr3_aa: CSASNARVGEQYF
v_call: TRBV11-3; clone_size: .; d_call: .; j_call: TRBJ1-4; cdr3_nt: TGTGCCAGCAGCCCCCACGGGACAAGAGAAAAACTGTTTTTT; cdr3_aa: CASSPHGTREKLFF
v_call: TRBV7-2; clone_size: .; d_call: TRBD1; j_call: TRBJ1-6; cdr3_nt: TGTGCCAGCAGCCTGGGACAGGTTAGGTCACCCCTCCACTTT; cdr3_aa: CASSLGQVRSPLHF
v_call: TRBV4-3; clone_size: .; d_call: .; j_call: TRBJ2-7; cdr3_nt: TGCGCCAGCAGCCAAGGGAGTACAGGGCCCTACGAGCAGTACTTC; cdr3_aa: CASSQGSTGPYEQYF
v_call: TRBV2; clone_size: .; d_call: .; j_call: TRBJ1-2; cdr3_nt: TGTGCCAGCAGCAAACAGGGAGAGCTTGGCTACACCTTC; cdr3_aa: CASSKQGELGYTF
v_call: TRBV12-3/TRBV12-4; clone_size: .; d_call: TRBD2; j_call: TRBJ2-1; cdr3_nt: TGTGCCAGCAACAGCGGGACTTACAATGAGCAGTTCTTC; cdr3_aa: CASNSGTYNEQFF
v_call: TRBV30; clone_size: .; d_call: .; j_call: TRBJ1-4; cdr3_nt: TGTGCCTGGAGTGCCCAAATAGCGTTGGCTAATGAAAAACTGTTTTTT; cdr3_aa: CAWSAQIALANEKLFF
v_call: TRBV24-1; clone_size: .; d_call: .; j_call: TRBJ2-2; cdr3_nt: TGTGCCACCAGTGATCCTGACAGGTCCGGGGAGCTGTTTTTT; cdr3_aa: CATSDPDRSGELFF
v_call: TRBV11-1; clone_size: .; d_call: .; j_call: TRBJ1-3; cdr3_nt: TGTGCCAGCAGCTTAAGCGACGTCGGAAACACCATATATTTT; cdr3_aa: CASSLSDVGNTIYF